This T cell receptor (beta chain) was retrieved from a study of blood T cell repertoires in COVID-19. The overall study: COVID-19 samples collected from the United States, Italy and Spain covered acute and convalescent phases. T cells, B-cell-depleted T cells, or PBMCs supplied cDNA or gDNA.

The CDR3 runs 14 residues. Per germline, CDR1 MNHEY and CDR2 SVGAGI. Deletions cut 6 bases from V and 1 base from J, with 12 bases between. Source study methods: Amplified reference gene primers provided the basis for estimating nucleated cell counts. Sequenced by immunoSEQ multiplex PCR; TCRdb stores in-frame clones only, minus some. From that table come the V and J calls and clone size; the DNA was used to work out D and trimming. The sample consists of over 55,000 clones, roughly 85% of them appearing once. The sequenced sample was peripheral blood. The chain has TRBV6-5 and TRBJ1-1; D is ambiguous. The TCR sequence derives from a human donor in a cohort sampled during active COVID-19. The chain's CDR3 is CASSQRERNTEAFF. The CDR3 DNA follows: TGTGCCAGCAGCCAACGAGAGAGGAACACTGAAGCTTTCTTT.